These 32 T cell receptor beta chains came from one sample sequenced in a study of blood T cell repertoires in COVID-19. The protocol was immunoSEQ multiplex PCR, while the TCRdb copy is restricted to in-frame clones and leaves out a portion. The sample has 250,000 or so clones, over 80% seen once. Sequenced material: PBMCs or T cells enriched from blood (not recorded which). These receptors came from a woman in her 30s with acute COVID-19.

The genes are TRBV11-2 and TRBJ2-5; 11 nucleotides line up with TRBD2. J was trimmed by 6 bases and V by 3 bases; bases with no gene match: 3. This CDR3 has 14 residues. Per the germline V gene, CDR1 is SGHAT and CDR2 is FQNNGV. The DNA of the CDR3 is TGTGCCAGCAGCTTGCTAGCGGGGGGAAAGACCCAGTACTTC. This translates into CASSLLAGGKTQYF.

This clone has only a few counts. The chain has TRBV5-5 and TRBJ1-1, with D hard to call. The V and J ends lost 2 bases and 2 bases respectively, with 16 bases between them. The CDR3 contains 16 residues. Per germline, CDR1 SGHKS and CDR2 YYEKEE (reference sequence). CDR3 loop: CASSLHRGLINTEAFF. The CDR3 nucleotides read TGTGCCAGCAGCTTACACCGGGGATTAATTAACACTGAAGCTTTCTTT.

In its sample, this clone was seen once. J is TRBJ2-1 and V is TRBV5-6; weak D call: TRBD1 (6 bases). Germline V CDR1 and CDR2: SGHDT, YYEEEE. The CDR3 spans 17 residues. V was shortened by 0 bases and J by 4 bases, with 17 bases between the two germline ends. DNA for the CDR3: TGTGCCAGCAGCTTGGCCGTGGGGGCGATCCTGTACAATGAGCAGTTCTTC. Protein: CASSLAVGAILYNEQFF.

This clone turned up a few times. The chain employs TRBV6-4 and TRBJ1-2; TRBD1 matches at 8 bases. In germline, CDR1 is MRHNA, CDR2 SNTAGT. The V and J ends lost 7 bases and 0 bases, in that order; junction bases with no gene match: 7. This CDR3 has 15 residues. The CDR3 region has the DNA TGTGCCAGCAAAGATACACAGGGGGCTAACTATGGCTACACCTTC. This codes for CASKDTQGANYGYTF.

The CDR3 protein is CASSPSRTEAFF. As DNA, the CDR3 is TGTGCCAGCAGCCCCTCCAGGACTGAAGCTTTCTTT. This chain joins TRBV7-2 and TRBJ1-1, with no clear D. Trimming left V 5 bases short and J 5 bases short, with 9 bases between. The CDR3 loop spans 12 amino acids. The germline V gene has CDR1 SGHTA and CDR2 FQGNSA.

V usage is TRBV7-8 and J usage is TRBJ2-3; D may be TRBD2 (6 bases). The V gene's germline CDR1 is SGHVS and CDR2 FQNEAQ. This CDR3 region has 14 residues. V shed 5 bases and J shed 3 bases, with 12 bases lying between them. CDR3 in amino acids: CASSPSAGTDTQYF. Written as DNA, the CDR3 is TGTGCCAGCAGCCCCTCGGCGGGGACAGATACGCAGTATTTT. Variable domain in full (rest from reference TRBV7-8 and TRBJ2-3): GAGVSQSPRYKVAKRGQDVALRCDPISGHVSLFWYQQALGQGPEFLTYFQNEAQLDKSGLPSDRFFAERPEGSVSTLKIQRTQQEDSAVYLCASSPSAGTDTQYFGPGTRLTVL.

The J gene is TRBJ1-2, the V gene TRBV5-1; a weak D match, TRBD1 (6 bases). V was trimmed by 2 bases and J by 8 bases, leaving 16 bases between them. The CDR3 totals 14 residues. Germline values: CDR1 SGHRS, CDR2 YFSETQ. CDR3: CASSLSTGLYGYTF. Written as DNA, the CDR3 is TGCGCCAGCAGCTTATCGACAGGTCTGTACGGCTACACCTTC. Supplemented by reference TRBV5-1 and TRBJ1-2, the full variable domain reads KAGVTQTPRYLIKTRGQQVTLSCSPISGHRSVSWYQQTPGQGLQFLFEYFSETQRNKGNFPGRFSGRQFSNSRSEMNVSTLELGDSALYLCASSLSTGLYGYTFGSGTRLTVV.

The V gene is TRBV6-5, the J gene TRBJ1-6; TRBD1 matches 7 bases. Trimming took 4 bases from V and 5 from J; bases not matched to a gene: 8. The germline V gene encodes CDR1 MNHEY and CDR2 SVGAGI. The CDR3 is 16 residues long. In nucleotides, the CDR3 is TGTGCCAGCAGTTCACCGACAGGGACCAATAATTCACCCCTCCACTTT. The encoded protein is CASSSPTGTNNSPLHF.

This rearrangement joins TRBV24-1 to TRBJ1-5; D might be TRBD1 (5 bases). Germline CDR1 reads KGHDR; CDR2 reads SFDVKD. The CDR3 consists of 16 residues. V lost 0 bases to trimming and J lost 0 bases, with 8 bases between them. CDR3 amino acids: CATSDLEGDSNQPQHF. The CDR3 nucleotides are TGTGCCACCAGTGATTTGGAAGGGGATAGCAATCAGCCCCAGCATTTT.

The rearrangement uses TRBV14 and TRBJ2-1, with D possibly TRBD2 on 7 matching bases. With 8 bases removed from V and 6 bases from J, the gap between germline ends came to 17 bases. CDR1 is SGHDN, CDR2 FVKESK, per germline. The CDR3 has 14 amino acids. CDR3 nucleotide sequence: TGTGCCAGCGGCCGGGGAGGGGGGATCAATGAGCAGTTCTTC. Encoded protein: CASGRGGGINEQFF. The full variable domain, in which reference TRBV14 and TRBJ2-1 provide the parts outside the CDR3, is EAGVTQFPSHSVIEKGQTVTLRCDPISGHDNLYWYRRVMGKEIKFLLHFVKESKQDESGMPNNRFLAERTGGTYSTLKVQPAELEDSGVYFCASGRGGGINEQFFGPGTRLTVL.

The chain combines TRBV6-5 with TRBJ1-3, with D tentatively TRBD1 (5 bases). Looked up from germline, CDR1 is MNHEY and CDR2 is SVGAGI. With 4 bases removed from V and 0 bases from J, the gap between germline ends came to 13 bases. The CDR3 length is 16 residues. The CDR3 is CASSFLGVNSGNTIYF. Written as DNA, the CDR3 is TGTGCCAGCAGTTTTTTAGGGGTTAACTCTGGAAACACCATATATTTT.

The genes are TRBV29-1 and TRBJ1-2; TRBD1 agrees at 8 bases. Germline V gene lookup returns CDR1 SQVTM and CDR2 ANQGSEA. The CDR3 is 19 amino acids. Trimming cost V 3 bases and J 2 bases; bases outside gene matches: 20. Here the CDR3 reads CSVEKRYLEIDRGNYGYTF. CDR3 in DNA: TGCAGCGTTGAGAAACGGTACCTCGAGATAGACAGGGGAAACTATGGCTACACCTTC.

This clone came up once. CDR3 protein: CASSLVAGGNQPQHF. The CDR3 coding sequence is TGTGCCAGCAGCTTGGTAGCAGGGGGCAATCAGCCCCAGCATTTT. This chain connects TRBV11-2 to TRBJ1-5; a weak D match, TRBD1 (6 bases). The CDR3 sequence is 15 residues long. Germline CDR1 SGHAT, CDR2 FQNNGV. V gave up 3 bases and J gave up 2 bases, with 11 bases separating them. Based on the CDR3 plus reference TRBV11-2 and TRBJ1-5, the full variable domain is EAGVAQSPRYKIIEKRQSVAFWCNPISGHATLYWYQQILGQGPKLLIQFQNNGVVDDSQLPKDRFSAERLKGVDSTLKIQPAKLEDSAVYLCASSLVAGGNQPQHFGDGTRLSIL.

The rearrangement uses TRBV2 and TRBJ1-5; TRBD1 might be the D (5 bases). The CDR3 length is 14 residues. The V end was cut by 4 bases, the J end by 3 bases, with 10 bases between. Germline CDR1 is SNHLY and CDR2 is FYNNEI. CDR3 loop: CASSARQYNQPQHF. The CDR3 DNA follows: TGTGCCAGCAGTGCGAGACAGTACAATCAGCCCCAGCATTTT.

The rearrangement joins TRBV6-5 to TRBJ1-2; D possibly corresponds to TRBD1 (5 bases). Germline V gene lookup returns CDR1 MNHEY and CDR2 SVGAGI. Between the trimmed V and J ends, which lost 7 bases and 4 bases, there was a span of 19 bases. CDR3 size: 15 residues. DNA for the CDR3: TGTGCCAGCACCATCTCCGTTGACAGACGCTATGGCTACACCTTC. Translation: CASTISVDRRYGYTF.

The chain links TRBV21-1 to TRBJ1-5. TRBV21-1 is flagged as a pseudogene. This CDR3 comprises 15 residues. The CDR3 nucleotides are TGTGCCAGCAGCAAAAATTTTAGAGGGTATCAGCCCCAGCATTTT. This translates into CASSKNFRGYQPQHF.

The chain is built from TRBV5-1 and TRBJ2-2; the D gene is possibly TRBD1 (6 bases). V lost 4 bases, J lost 3 bases, and 22 bases lay in between. Germline values: CDR1 SGHRS, CDR2 YFSETQ. The CDR3 is made up of 18 amino acids. As DNA, the CDR3 is TGCGCCAGCAGCCCGATCTTAACGGACAGAGGAGACACCGGGGAGCTGTTTTTT. It yields the protein CASSPILTDRGDTGELFF.

V usage is TRBV20-1 and J usage is TRBJ2-3, with TRBD1 matching over 7 bases. Germline V CDR1 and CDR2: DFQATT, SNEGSKA (reference sequence). There are 11 residues in the CDR3. The junction had 7 bases not matched to a gene; V was cut back by 6 bases and J by 10 bases. This CDR3 is CSAGGGRAQYF. The CDR3 DNA sequence: TGCAGTGCAGGGGGCGGAAGAGCGCAGTATTTT.

The CDR3 is CASSTLGGSYNEQFF. The CDR3 bases are TGTGCCAGCAGCACCTTGGGGGGCTCCTACAATGAGCAGTTCTTC. The gene calls are TRBV6-6 and TRBJ2-1, with a weak D call TRBD2 (6 bases). Trimming shortened V by 6 bases and J by 0 bases, and 12 bases separated the two germline ends. The germline CDR1 and CDR2 sequences are MNHNY and SVGAGI (reference sequence). The CDR3 sequence is 15 residues long.

The chain joins TRBV7-2 to TRBJ1-2, with D perhaps TRBD1 (6 bases). With 5 bases removed from V and 7 bases from J, the gap between germline ends came to 14 bases. The CDR3 has 13 residues. Per the germline V gene, CDR1 is SGHTA and CDR2 is FQGNSA. The CDR3 coding sequence is TGTGCCAGCAGCCCACTTGCAGGGGCTGGCTACACCTTC. It translates to CASSPLAGAGYTF.

J is TRBJ2-2 and V is TRBV7-2; the match to TRBD1 covers 9 bases. This CDR3 comprises 15 residues. V shed 5 bases, J shed 5 bases, and the junction held 6 bases outside the gene matches. The V gene's germline CDR1 is SGHTA and CDR2 FQGNSA. In DNA form, the CDR3 reads TGTGCCAGCAGCCTACAGGGGGCGCTGACCGGGGAGCTGTTTTTT. It yields the protein CASSLQGALTGELFF.

The chain uses TRBV27 and TRBJ1-4; no firm D call. Trimming removed 2 bases from V and 0 bases from J, with 10 bases in between. Germline CDR1 reads MNHEY; CDR2 reads SMNVEV (reference sequence). This CDR3 has 16 amino acids. Written as DNA, the CDR3 is TGTGCCAGCAGTTTAGGAGGGCCTGCAACTAATGAAAAACTGTTTTTT. This translates into CASSLGGPATNEKLFF.

J is TRBJ2-7 and V is TRBV5-1, with no clear D. The CDR3 is 14 amino acids. The V end lost 0 bases, the J end lost 2 bases, and 9 bases lay between the germline ends. The germline V gene encodes CDR1 SGHRS and CDR2 YFSETQ. The CDR3 coding sequence is TGCGCCAGCAGCTTGGGGCAGAACGCCTACGAGCAGTACTTC. It translates to CASSLGQNAYEQYF.

The chain links TRBV5-6 to TRBJ1-1; 10 bases line up with TRBD1. The V and J ends lost 4 bases and 3 bases, in that order; junction bases with no gene match: 6. CDR1 is SGHDT, CDR2 YYEEEE, per germline. CDR3 length: 15 residues. The CDR3 DNA reads as TGTGCCAGCAGCGACAGGGGGCTTGGGGACACTGAAGCTTTCTTT. It translates to CASSDRGLGDTEAFF.

The chain joins TRBV5-1 to TRBJ1-1; no firm D call. The CDR3 covers 16 residues. The germline V gene has CDR1 SGHRS and CDR2 YFSETQ. The V end lost 0 bases, the J end lost 0 bases, and 12 bases lay between the germline ends. The CDR3 sequence is CASSLDWESMNTEAFF. The CDR3 DNA sequence: TGCGCCAGCAGCTTGGACTGGGAGAGCATGAACACTGAAGCTTTCTTT.

This rearrangement joins TRBV15 to TRBJ1-5; unclear D gene. The germline CDR1 and CDR2 sequences are LNHNV and YYDKDF (reference sequence). This CDR3 spans 14 amino acids. V lost 1 base to trimming and J lost 3 bases, with 7 bases between them. The CDR3 DNA reads as TGTGCCACCAGCAGAGTTGACATCAATCAGCCCCAGCATTTT. Amino acid sequence: CATSRVDINQPQHF.

The chain links TRBV25-1 to TRBJ1-2, with 7 bases fitting TRBD1. The trim removed 3 bases at V and 3 bases at J, leaving 10 bases unmatched. The CDR3 is 16 amino acids. CDR1 is MGHDK, CDR2 SYGVNS, per germline. CDR3: CASSDPTNRGHYGYTF. The CDR3 coding sequence is TGTGCCAGCAGTGACCCTACTAACAGGGGCCACTATGGCTACACCTTC.

The chain links TRBV11-3 to TRBJ2-5, with TRBD2 as a possible D gene (6 bases). Deletions cut 2 bases from V and 4 bases from J, with 11 bases between. The CDR3 is 14 residues long. Germline V CDR1 and CDR2: SGHNT, YENEEA. The DNA of the CDR3 is TGTGCCAGCAGCTTACGGGGGAGTACAGAGACCCAGTACTTC. Its protein product is CASSLRGSTETQYF.

The chain links TRBV19 to TRBJ2-1, with a weak D call TRBD1 (6 bases). The germline V and J ends were trimmed by 7 bases and 8 bases, with 12 bases remaining between them. Germline-derived CDR1 and CDR2 are LNHDA and SQIVND (reference sequence). The CDR3 has 12 amino acids. The CDR3 is CASMNRAHEQFF. The CDR3 bases are TGTGCCAGTATGAACAGGGCGCATGAGCAGTTCTTC.

This chain connects TRBV19 to TRBJ1-5, with TRBD1 matching 7 bases. Unmatched junction bases numbered 9, after V lost 3 bases and J lost 7 bases. The germline V gene has CDR1 LNHDA and CDR2 SQIVND (reference sequence). The CDR3 sequence is 15 residues long. Here the CDR3 reads CASSMNRGVGQPQHF. The DNA for the CDR3 is TGTGCCAGTAGTATGAACAGGGGAGTAGGACAGCCCCAGCATTTT.

The chain combines TRBV2 with TRBJ1-5; maybe TRBD1 (6 bases). Trimming stripped 6 bases from V and 1 base from J, with 13 bases between. The CDR3 runs to 15 residues. The germline gives CDR1 SNHLY, CDR2 FYNNEI. The CDR3 loop is CASSLQGSSNQPQHF. CDR3 DNA sequence: TGTGCCAGCAGCCTGCAGGGGTCGAGCAATCAGCCCCAGCATTTT.

V and J are TRBV28 and TRBJ1-5, with D perhaps matching TRBD1 (6 bases). Per the germline V gene, CDR1 is MDHEN and CDR2 is SYDVKM. The CDR3 spans 14 residues. V shed 8 bases and J shed 5 bases, with 16 bases lying between them. CDR3: CASVRGQIDQPQHF. In nucleotides, the CDR3 is TGTGCCAGCGTTCGGGGACAAATTGATCAGCCCCAGCATTTT.